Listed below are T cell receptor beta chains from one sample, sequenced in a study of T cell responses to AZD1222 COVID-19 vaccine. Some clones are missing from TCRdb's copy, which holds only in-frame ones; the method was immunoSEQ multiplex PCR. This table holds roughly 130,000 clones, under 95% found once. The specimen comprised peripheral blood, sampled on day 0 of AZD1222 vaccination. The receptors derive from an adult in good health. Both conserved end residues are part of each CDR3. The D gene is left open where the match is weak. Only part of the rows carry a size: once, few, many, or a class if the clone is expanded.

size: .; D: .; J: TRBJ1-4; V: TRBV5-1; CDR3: CASSQDSFNEKLFF; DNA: TGCGCCAGCAGCCAGGACAGTTTTAATGAAAAACTGTTTTTT
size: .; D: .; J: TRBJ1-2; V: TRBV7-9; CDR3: CASSPARADGYTF; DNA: TGTGCCAGCAGCCCCGCAAGGGCCGATGGCTACACCTTC
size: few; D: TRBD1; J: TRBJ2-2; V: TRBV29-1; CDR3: CSVQRQGLDTGELFF; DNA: TGCAGCGTCCAGAGACAGGGGTTGGACACCGGGGAGCTGTTTTTT
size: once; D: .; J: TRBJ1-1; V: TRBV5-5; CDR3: CASTQEAQPGAFF; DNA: TGTGCCAGCACCCAAGAGGCCCAACCCGGGGCTTTCTTT
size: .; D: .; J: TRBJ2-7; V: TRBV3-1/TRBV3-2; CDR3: CASSQVVYEQYF; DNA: TGTGCCAGCAGCCAAGTTGTATACGAGCAGTACTTC
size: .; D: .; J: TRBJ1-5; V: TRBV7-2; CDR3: CASSLVGGRGQPQHF; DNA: TGTGCCAGCAGCTTAGTTGGGGGCCGGGGTCAGCCCCAGCATTTT
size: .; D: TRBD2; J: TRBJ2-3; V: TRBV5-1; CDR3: CASSLAIAGGRTDTQYF; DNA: TGCGCCAGCAGCTTGGCAATAGCGGGGGGGCGCACAGATACGCAGTATTTT
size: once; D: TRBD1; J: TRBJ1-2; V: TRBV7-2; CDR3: CASSAQGQGTYGYTF; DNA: TGTGCCAGCAGCGCTCAAGGACAGGGGACCTATGGCTACACCTTC
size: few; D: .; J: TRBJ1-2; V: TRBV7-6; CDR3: CASSGLSGNAYGYTF; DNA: TGTGCCAGCAGCGGCCTTTCGGGAAATGCCTATGGCTACACCTTC
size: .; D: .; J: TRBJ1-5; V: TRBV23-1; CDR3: CASSQDQGRELDQPQHF; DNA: TGCGCCAGCAGTCAAGACCAGGGTCGCGAGTTGGATCAGCCCCAGCATTTT
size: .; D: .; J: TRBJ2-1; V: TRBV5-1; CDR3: CASSLKGPGANEQFF; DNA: TGCGCCAGCAGCTTAAAAGGTCCTGGGGCAAATGAGCAGTTCTTC
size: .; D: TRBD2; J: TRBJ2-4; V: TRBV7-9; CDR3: CASSPLAGLAKNIQYF; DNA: TGTGCCAGCAGCCCCCTAGCGGGGCTAGCCAAAAACATTCAGTACTTC
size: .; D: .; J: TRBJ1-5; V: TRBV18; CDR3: CASSPRENNQPQHF; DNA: TGTGCCAGCTCACCTCGGGAGAACAATCAGCCCCAGCATTTT
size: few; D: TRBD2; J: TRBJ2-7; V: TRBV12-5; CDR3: CASGLVHFGREGEEQYF; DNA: TGTGCTAGTGGTTTGGTACATTTTGGGCGGGAGGGCGAGGAGCAGTACTTC
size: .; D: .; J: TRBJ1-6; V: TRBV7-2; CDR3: CASSLGWSSPLHF; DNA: TGTGCCAGCAGCTTAGGATGGTCCTCACCCCTCCACTTT
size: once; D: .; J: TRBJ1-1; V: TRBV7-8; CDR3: CASSFRAGLRTEAFF; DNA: TGTGCCAGCAGCTTCCGGGCAGGATTGAGGACTGAAGCTTTCTTT
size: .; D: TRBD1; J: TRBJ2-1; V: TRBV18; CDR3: CASSPPIGTGHYNEQFF; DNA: TGTGCCAGCTCACCACCGATAGGGACAGGGCATTACAATGAGCAGTTCTTC
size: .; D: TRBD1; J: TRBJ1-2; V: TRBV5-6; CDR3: CASSLAGQNYGYTF; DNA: TGTGCCAGCAGCTTGGCGGGACAGAACTATGGCTACACCTTC
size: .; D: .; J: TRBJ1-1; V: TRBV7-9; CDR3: CASSSWRTEMNTEAFF; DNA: TGTGCCAGCAGCTCCTGGAGGACAGAGATGAACACTGAAGCTTTCTTT
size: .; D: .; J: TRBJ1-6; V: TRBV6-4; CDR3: CASRGRAGSGSPLHF; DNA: TGTGCCAGCAGAGGAAGGGCAGGCTCGGGTTCACCCCTCCACTTT
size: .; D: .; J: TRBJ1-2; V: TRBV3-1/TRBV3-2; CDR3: CASREVGANYGYTF; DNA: TGTGCCAGCAGAGAAGTAGGAGCTAACTATGGCTACACCTTC
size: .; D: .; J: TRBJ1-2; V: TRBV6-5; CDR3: CASSYQGRSYGYTF; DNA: TGTGCCAGCAGTTACCAGGGGCGAAGCTATGGCTACACCTTC
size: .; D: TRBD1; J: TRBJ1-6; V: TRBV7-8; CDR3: CASSKGQFNSPLHF; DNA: TGTGCCAGCAGCAAGGGACAGTTCAATTCACCCCTCCACTTT
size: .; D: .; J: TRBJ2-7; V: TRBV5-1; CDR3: CASSWGVSGSYEQYF; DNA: TGCGCCAGCAGCTGGGGGGTCTCCGGGTCCTACGAGCAGTACTTC
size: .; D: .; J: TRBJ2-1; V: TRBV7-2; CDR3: CASSYFAIDFNEQFF; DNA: TGTGCCAGCAGCTACTTTGCTATAGATTTCAATGAGCAGTTCTTC
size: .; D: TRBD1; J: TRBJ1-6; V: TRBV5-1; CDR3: CASSLGGQLQSPLHF; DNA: TGCGCCAGCAGCTTGGGGGGACAGCTTCAATCACCCCTCCACTTT
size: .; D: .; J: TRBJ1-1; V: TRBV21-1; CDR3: CASSNGRDRGPVNTEAFF; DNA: TGTGCCAGCAGCAACGGGAGGGACAGGGGGCCAGTGAACACTGAAGCTTTCTTT
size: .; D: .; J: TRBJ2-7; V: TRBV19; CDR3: CASSMNGGPYEQYF; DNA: TGTGCCAGTAGTATGAATGGGGGACCATACGAGCAGTACTTC
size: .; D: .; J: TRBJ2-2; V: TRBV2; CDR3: CASSVLWHPNTGELFF; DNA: TGTGCCAGCAGTGTTTTGTGGCACCCCAACACCGGGGAGCTGTTTTTT
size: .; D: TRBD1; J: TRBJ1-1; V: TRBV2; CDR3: CASIDDRVPEAFF; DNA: TGTGCCAGCATCGACGACAGGGTGCCTGAAGCTTTCTTT
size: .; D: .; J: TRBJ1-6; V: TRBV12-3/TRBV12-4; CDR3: CASSLQDSSPLHF; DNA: TGTGCCAGCAGTTTACAGGACAGCTCACCCCTCCACTTT
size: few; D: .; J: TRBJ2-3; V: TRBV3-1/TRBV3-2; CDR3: CASSQELRELTDTQYF; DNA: TGTGCCAGCAGCCAAGAACTCCGGGAACTCACAGATACGCAGTATTTT
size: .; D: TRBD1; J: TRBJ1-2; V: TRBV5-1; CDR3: CASSRGQSIYGYTF; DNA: TGCGCCAGCAGCCGGGGACAGAGTATTTATGGCTACACCTTC
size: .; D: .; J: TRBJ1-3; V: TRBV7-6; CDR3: CASSLATGWGNTIYF; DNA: TGTGCCAGCAGCTTAGCTACAGGGTGGGGAAACACCATATATTTT
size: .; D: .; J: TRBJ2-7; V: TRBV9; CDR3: CASSVGYSTSYEQYF; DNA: TGTGCCAGCAGCGTAGGTTACTCCACCTCCTACGAGCAGTACTTC
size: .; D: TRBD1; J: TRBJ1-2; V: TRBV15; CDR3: CATSRGTGRGYGYTF; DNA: TGTGCCACCAGCCGGGGGACAGGCCGGGGGTATGGCTACACCTTC
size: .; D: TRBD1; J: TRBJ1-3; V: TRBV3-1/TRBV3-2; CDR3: CASLKTGRRDTIYF; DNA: TGTGCCAGCTTGAAGACAGGGCGCCGGGACACCATATATTTT
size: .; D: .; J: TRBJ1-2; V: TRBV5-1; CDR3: CASSLGGNYGYTF; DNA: TGCGCCAGCAGCTTGGGAGGCAACTATGGCTACACCTTC
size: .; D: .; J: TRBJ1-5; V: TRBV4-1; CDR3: CASSQDSGWAGNQPQHF; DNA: TGCGCCAGCAGCCAAGACTCCGGGTGGGCGGGCAATCAGCCCCAGCATTTT
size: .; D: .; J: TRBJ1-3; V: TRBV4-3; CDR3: CASSQMVAVGYTIYF; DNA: TGCGCCAGCAGCCAAATGGTGGCAGTGGGTTACACCATATATTTT
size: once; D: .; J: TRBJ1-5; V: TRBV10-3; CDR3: CAIARAGEDPQHF; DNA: TGTGCCATCGCGAGGGCAGGGGAGGATCCCCAGCATTTT
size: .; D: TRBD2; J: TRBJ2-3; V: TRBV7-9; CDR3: CASRPVAGGLADTQYF; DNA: TGTGCCAGCAGGCCTGTGGCGGGGGGTCTCGCAGATACGCAGTATTTT
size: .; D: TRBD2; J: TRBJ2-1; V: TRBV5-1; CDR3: CASSFSTSGAWEQFF; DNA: TGCGCCAGCAGCTTCTCGACTAGCGGGGCTTGGGAGCAGTTCTTC
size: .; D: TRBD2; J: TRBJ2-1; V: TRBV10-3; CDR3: CAVSRGLAGDEQFF; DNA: TGTGCCGTAAGCCGGGGACTAGCCGGCGATGAGCAGTTCTTC
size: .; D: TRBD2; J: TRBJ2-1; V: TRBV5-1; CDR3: CASSLGLAGGPGSYNEQFF; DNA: TGCGCCAGCAGCTTGGGTCTAGCGGGGGGGCCGGGCTCCTACAATGAGCAGTTCTTC
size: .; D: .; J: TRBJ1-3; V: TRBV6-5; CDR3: CASSYGTPSSGNTIYF; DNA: TGTGCCAGCAGTTACGGGACTCCGAGCTCTGGAAACACCATATATTTT
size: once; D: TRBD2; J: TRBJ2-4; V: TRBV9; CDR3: CASSAQLAGGFKYF; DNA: TGTGCCAGCAGCGCCCAACTAGCGGGGGGGTTCAAGTACTTC
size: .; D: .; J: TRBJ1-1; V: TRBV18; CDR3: CASSPGAGVMNTEAFF; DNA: TGTGCCAGCTCACCAGGGGCAGGGGTCATGAACACTGAAGCTTTCTTT
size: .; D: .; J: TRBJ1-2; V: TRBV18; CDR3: CASSRAGASRLNYGYTF; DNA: TGTGCCAGCTCCCGAGCGGGTGCGTCTCGTCTGAACTATGGCTACACCTTC
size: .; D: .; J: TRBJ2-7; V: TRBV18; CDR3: CASSSVGLGYEQYF; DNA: TGTGCCAGCTCCTCCGTGGGGCTTGGCTACGAGCAGTACTTC
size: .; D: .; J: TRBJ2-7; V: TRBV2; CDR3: CASSDTGHFSSYEQYF; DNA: TGTGCCAGCTCTGATACTGGACATTTTAGCTCCTACGAGCAGTACTTC
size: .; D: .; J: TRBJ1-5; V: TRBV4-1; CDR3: CASSQGADQPQHF; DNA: TGCGCCAGCAGCCAAGGGGCCGATCAGCCCCAGCATTTT
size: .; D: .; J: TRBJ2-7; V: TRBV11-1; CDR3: CASSLREEQYF; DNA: TGTGCCAGCAGCCTCAGGGAAGAGCAGTACTTC
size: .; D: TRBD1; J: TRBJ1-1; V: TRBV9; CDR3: CASSPRQGPRWTEAFF; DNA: TGTGCCAGCAGCCCCCGACAGGGGCCGAGGTGGACTGAAGCTTTCTTT
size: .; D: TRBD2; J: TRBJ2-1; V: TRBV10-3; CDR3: CAISEFTSGGFQFF; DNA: TGTGCCATCAGTGAGTTTACTAGCGGGGGCTTTCAGTTCTTC
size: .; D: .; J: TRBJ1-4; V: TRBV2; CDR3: CASSDAQGTEKLFF; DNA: TGTGCCAGCAGTGATGCACAGGGCACAGAAAAACTGTTTTTT
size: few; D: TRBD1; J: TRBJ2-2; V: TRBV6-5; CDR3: CASSRNQGAPGELFF; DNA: TGTGCCAGCAGCCGGAACCAGGGGGCGCCCGGGGAGCTGTTTTTT